This TCR beta chain was captured in a study of T-cell memory formation after mild COVID-19. TCRdb re-analysed the 5' RACE reads in MiXCR, keeping a single row per CDR3 protein. The sample yields under 200,000 distinct CDR3 sequences, around 13% seen once. This clonotype was detected a few times. Deletions cut 4 bases from V and 6 bases from J, with 12 bases between. CDR1 is SNHLY and CDR2 is FYNNEI in the germline V gene. The CDR3 covers 13 residues. The sequence was collected from a man aged 18 to 30 who had mild COVID-19 (a few samples of this study predate the infection). Cell type and time point are not known. Sequencing was performed on PBMCs or a T cell subset sorted from them (not recorded which). The J gene is TRBJ1-2, the V gene TRBV2; no firm D call. The DNA of the CDR3 is TGTGCCAGCAGTGTGAGGGCTTGGGATGGCTACACCTTC. Translated, it gives CASSVRAWDGYTF.